These T cell receptor beta chains were read from a single sample in a study of long-term antiretroviral therapy in people with HIV. Here immunoSEQ multiplex PCR was the method, and the copy in TCRdb shows in-frame clones only, minus some. This table holds over 10,000 clones, over 65% found once. The specimen was unsorted PBMCs, collected 1.3 years after starting antiretroviral therapy. The receptors were gathered from a woman between 18 and 29 years old with HIV. CDR3s include the opening cysteine and the closing phenylalanine or tryptophan. The order of the fields is CDR3 DNA, CDR3 protein, D gene, V gene, J gene, clone size. D genes are given only for firm matches. Expanded clones are given a class, and other clones once, few, many or no size at all.

cdr3_nt: TGTGCCAGCAGCTCAAGAGCGGCCCAGTACTTC; cdr3_aa: CASSSRAAQYF; d_call: .; v_call: TRBV7-9; j_call: TRBJ2-5; clone_size: .
cdr3_nt: TGTGCCAGCAGTGAAGCGCTGGGGGACAGGGTCTACGAGCAGTACTTC; cdr3_aa: CASSEALGDRVYEQYF; d_call: TRBD1; v_call: TRBV2; j_call: TRBJ2-7; clone_size: .
cdr3_nt: TGTGCCACCAGCTCGCACCAAACAGGAGGCACACCCCTCCACTTT; cdr3_aa: CATSSHQTGGTPLHF; d_call: .; v_call: TRBV15; j_call: TRBJ1-6; clone_size: few
cdr3_nt: TGTGCCAGTAGCCACCCTCACCAGACTAGACGAGAGACCCAGTACTTC; cdr3_aa: CASSHPHQTRRETQYF; d_call: .; v_call: TRBV5-8; j_call: TRBJ2-5; clone_size: .
cdr3_nt: TGTGCCAGCAGTGAAGATATTGGGCCGATAAACACCATATATTTT; cdr3_aa: CASSEDIGPINTIYF; d_call: .; v_call: TRBV6-1; j_call: TRBJ1-3; clone_size: .
cdr3_nt: TGTGCCAGCAGCCCCTTCGGGACAGGGCGCAATGAGCAGTTCTTC; cdr3_aa: CASSPFGTGRNEQFF; d_call: TRBD1; v_call: TRBV11-1; j_call: TRBJ2-1; clone_size: .
cdr3_nt: TGTGCCAGCAGTTTATCAAGAGCCGATGAGCAGTTCTTC; cdr3_aa: CASSLSRADEQFF; d_call: .; v_call: TRBV7-9; j_call: TRBJ2-1; clone_size: once
cdr3_nt: TGTGCCAGCAGTTTAGATTTAGAGAACACTGAAGCTTTCTTT; cdr3_aa: CASSLDLENTEAFF; d_call: .; v_call: TRBV28; j_call: TRBJ1-1; clone_size: .
cdr3_nt: TGTGCCAGCAGCGAACCAGGGGATAACTATGGCTACACCTTC; cdr3_aa: CASSEPGDNYGYTF; d_call: .; v_call: TRBV7-3; j_call: TRBJ1-2; clone_size: few
cdr3_nt: TGTGCCAGCTCACCAGATGGACCAACTAATGAAAAACTGTTTTTT; cdr3_aa: CASSPDGPTNEKLFF; d_call: .; v_call: TRBV18; j_call: TRBJ1-4; clone_size: .
cdr3_nt: TGTGCCTGGAGCTTCAGCCTGAACACTGAAGCTTTCTTT; cdr3_aa: CAWSFSLNTEAFF; d_call: .; v_call: TRBV30; j_call: TRBJ1-1; clone_size: medium-sized
cdr3_nt: TGTGCCAGCAGCTTAGAGTTGAGCTCCTACGAGCAGTACTTC; cdr3_aa: CASSLELSSYEQYF; d_call: .; v_call: TRBV7-9; j_call: TRBJ2-7; clone_size: .
cdr3_nt: TGTGCCAGCACCCCTCACAGGGGCTCGTACTATGGCTACACCTTC; cdr3_aa: CASTPHRGSYYGYTF; d_call: TRBD1; v_call: TRBV27; j_call: TRBJ1-2; clone_size: .
cdr3_nt: TGCGCCAGCAGCCAAGTAGGGGACAGCCCGAACACTGAAGCTTTCTTT; cdr3_aa: CASSQVGDSPNTEAFF; d_call: TRBD1; v_call: TRBV4-3; j_call: TRBJ1-1; clone_size: .
cdr3_nt: TGTGCCAGCCGCGCGCACCCGGGGCGGGGGGGGATGGATGAGCAGTTCTTC; cdr3_aa: CASRAHPGRGGMDEQFF; d_call: .; v_call: TRBV21-1; j_call: TRBJ2-1; clone_size: .
cdr3_nt: TGTGCCAGCAGTCGAGGGGGGACAAGTGGCTACACCTTC; cdr3_aa: CASSRGGTSGYTF; d_call: .; v_call: TRBV28; j_call: TRBJ1-2; clone_size: .
cdr3_nt: TGTGCCTGGGGGATCGATTTGAGCCCAGGCTATGGCTACACCTTC; cdr3_aa: CAWGIDLSPGYGYTF; d_call: .; v_call: TRBV30; j_call: TRBJ1-2; clone_size: .
cdr3_nt: TGTGCCAGCAGCTTAGCGGGACCCTACGAGCAGTACTTC; cdr3_aa: CASSLAGPYEQYF; d_call: .; v_call: TRBV7-2; j_call: TRBJ2-7; clone_size: once
cdr3_nt: TGTGCCAGCAGCTTATCAGACAGCTACGGCTACACCTTC; cdr3_aa: CASSLSDSYGYTF; d_call: .; v_call: TRBV7-9; j_call: TRBJ1-2; clone_size: few
cdr3_nt: TGTGCCAGCAGCTTTGATTTACGGCCCCAGCATTTT; cdr3_aa: CASSFDLRPQHF; d_call: .; v_call: TRBV7-2; j_call: TRBJ1-5; clone_size: .
cdr3_nt: TGCGCCAGCAGTCTACAGGGGGCGCCGGGTAATGAAAAACTGTTTTTT; cdr3_aa: CASSLQGAPGNEKLFF; d_call: TRBD1; v_call: TRBV5-1; j_call: TRBJ1-4; clone_size: .
cdr3_nt: TGTGCCAGTAAGGAGGACAGGAACACCGGGGAGCTGTTTTTT; cdr3_aa: CASKEDRNTGELFF; d_call: .; v_call: TRBV19; j_call: TRBJ2-2; clone_size: .
cdr3_nt: TGTGCCAGCAGCTTAGGAAGGACAGGGGGCGACGAGCAGTACTTC; cdr3_aa: CASSLGRTGGDEQYF; d_call: TRBD1; v_call: TRBV7-9; j_call: TRBJ2-7; clone_size: .
cdr3_nt: TGTGCCAGTAACTGGAAGGCCTTCAGCACCGGGGAGCTGTTTTTT; cdr3_aa: CASNWKAFSTGELFF; d_call: .; v_call: TRBV19; j_call: TRBJ2-2; clone_size: few
cdr3_nt: TGCGCCAGCAGTCAACAGAGGGCTGAGAATGGCTACACCTTC; cdr3_aa: CASSQQRAENGYTF; d_call: .; v_call: TRBV5-1; j_call: TRBJ1-2; clone_size: .
cdr3_nt: TGTGCCAGCAGGGCAGGGAATGGGTTCTTCTATGGCTACACCTTC; cdr3_aa: CASRAGNGFFYGYTF; d_call: .; v_call: TRBV7-2; j_call: TRBJ1-2; clone_size: .
cdr3_nt: TGTGCCAGCAGTGGAACAGCTAACTATGGCTACACCTTC; cdr3_aa: CASSGTANYGYTF; d_call: .; v_call: TRBV2; j_call: TRBJ1-2; clone_size: .
cdr3_nt: TGTGCCAGCAGTTACTCGGAGCGTGAGGGAGATACGCAGTATTTT; cdr3_aa: CASSYSEREGDTQYF; d_call: .; v_call: TRBV6-6; j_call: TRBJ2-3; clone_size: .
cdr3_nt: TGCAGCATTTGGGGAACGGGGACCTCCTACGAGCAGTACTTC; cdr3_aa: CSIWGTGTSYEQYF; d_call: .; v_call: TRBV29-1; j_call: TRBJ2-7; clone_size: medium-sized
cdr3_nt: TGTGCCAGCGGATTTTTCCGACTAGCGGGCACAGATACGCAGTATTTT; cdr3_aa: CASGFFRLAGTDTQYF; d_call: TRBD2; v_call: TRBV28; j_call: TRBJ2-3; clone_size: .
cdr3_nt: TGTGCCAGCAGTGGGGGGGCAGGACCCAACACTGAAGCTTTCTTT; cdr3_aa: CASSGGAGPNTEAFF; d_call: .; v_call: TRBV9; j_call: TRBJ1-1; clone_size: .